This TCR beta chain was sequenced during a study of blood T cell repertoires in COVID-19. Whole-study context: Acute-phase and convalescent COVID-19 samples originated in the United States, Italy and Spain. Sample material is recorded as cDNA or gDNA derived from T cells, B-cell-depleted T cells, or PBMCs.

Looked up from germline, CDR1 is LNHNV and CDR2 is YYDKDF (reference sequence). CDR3 length: 12 residues. The V and J ends lost 1 base and 11 bases respectively, with 9 bases between them. As processed by the authors: Estimation of nucleated cell counts relied on the amplification of reference gene primers. The assay was immunoSEQ multiplex PCR, and TCRdb's table has in-frame clones only and misses some. That table supplies the V and J calls and clone size; D and trimming were determined from the DNA. The table includes about 88,000 clones, about 83% detected once. The sequenced sample consisted of peripheral blood. This sequence originates from a woman in her 70s with acute or convalescent COVID-19. The chain links TRBV15 to TRBJ1-3; D call uncertain. CDR3 loop: CATSRAGGPIYF. The CDR3 coding sequence is TGTGCCACCAGCAGAGCCGGAGGGCCCATATATTTT.